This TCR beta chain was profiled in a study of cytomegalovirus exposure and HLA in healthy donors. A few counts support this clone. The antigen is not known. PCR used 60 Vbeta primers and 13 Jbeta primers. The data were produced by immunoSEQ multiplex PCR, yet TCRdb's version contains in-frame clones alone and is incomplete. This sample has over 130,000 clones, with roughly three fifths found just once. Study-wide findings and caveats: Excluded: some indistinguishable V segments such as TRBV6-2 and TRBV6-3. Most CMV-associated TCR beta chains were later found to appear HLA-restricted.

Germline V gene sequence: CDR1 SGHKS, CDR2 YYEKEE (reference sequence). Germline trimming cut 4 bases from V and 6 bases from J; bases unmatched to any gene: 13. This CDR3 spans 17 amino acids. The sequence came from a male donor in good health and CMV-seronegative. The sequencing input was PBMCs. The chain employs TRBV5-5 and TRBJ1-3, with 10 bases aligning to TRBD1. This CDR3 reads CASSRISGTGVENTIYF. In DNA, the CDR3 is TGTGCCAGCAGCCGTATTTCCGGGACAGGGGTCGAAAACACCATATATTTT.